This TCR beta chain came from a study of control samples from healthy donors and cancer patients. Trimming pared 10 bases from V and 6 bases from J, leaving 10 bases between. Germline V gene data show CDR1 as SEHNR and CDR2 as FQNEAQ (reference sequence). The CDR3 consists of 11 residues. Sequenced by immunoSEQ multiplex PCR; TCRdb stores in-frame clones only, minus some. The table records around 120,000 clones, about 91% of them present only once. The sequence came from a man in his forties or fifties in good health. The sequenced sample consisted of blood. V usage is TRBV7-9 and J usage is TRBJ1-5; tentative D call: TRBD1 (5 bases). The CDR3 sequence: CAIGGVQPQHF. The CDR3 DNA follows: TGTGCCATCGGGGGGGTTCAGCCCCAGCATTTT.